This T cell receptor (beta chain) was sequenced in a study of T-cell reconstitution after alpha-beta-depleted transplantation in children. Unique molecular identifiers were incorporated during preparation of the TCRbeta library. TCRdb itself ran the PCR reads through MiXCR, one entry per CDR3 protein. The profile shows around 800,000 distinct CDR3 sequences, roughly 15% of them singletons. Germline trimming cut 4 bases from V and 10 bases from J; bases unmatched to any gene: 5. The CDR3 is made up of 13 amino acids. Germline V gene sequence: CDR1 KGHSH, CDR2 LQKENI. Turning to this clonotype: Its antigen is not known.

General study results and limits: Reports say that about two months after transplant, the alpha-beta T cells came out of several hundred graft clones that had expanded.

The TCR sequence derives from a male patient aged 10-17 years who had a stem cell transplant for acute lymphoblastic leukemia, so the T cells may come from the graft donor. This rearrangement joins TRBV18 to TRBJ1-2; TRBD1 agrees at 11 bases. The sequencing used PBMCs, mostly from graft donor cells, collected 360 days after TCRalphabeta/CD19-depleted stem cell transplant. In DNA form, the CDR3 reads TGTGCCAGCTCACGAGGGACAGGGGGAATCTACACCTTC. Its protein product is CASSRGTGGIYTF.